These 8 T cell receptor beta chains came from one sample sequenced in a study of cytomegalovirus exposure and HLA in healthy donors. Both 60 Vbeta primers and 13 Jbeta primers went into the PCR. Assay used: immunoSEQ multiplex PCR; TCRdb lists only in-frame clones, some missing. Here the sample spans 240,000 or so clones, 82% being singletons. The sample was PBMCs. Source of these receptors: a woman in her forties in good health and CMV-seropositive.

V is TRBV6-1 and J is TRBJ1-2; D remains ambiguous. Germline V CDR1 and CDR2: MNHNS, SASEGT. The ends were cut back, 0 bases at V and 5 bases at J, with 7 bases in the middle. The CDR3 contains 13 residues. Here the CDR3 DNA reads TGTGCCAGCAGTGAAGCGGACTCGTATGGCTACACCTTC. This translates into CASSEADSYGYTF.

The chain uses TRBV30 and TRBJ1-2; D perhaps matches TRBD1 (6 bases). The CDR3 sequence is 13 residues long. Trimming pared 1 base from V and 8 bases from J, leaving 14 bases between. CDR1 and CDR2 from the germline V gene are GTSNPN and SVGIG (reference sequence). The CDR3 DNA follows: TGTGCCTGGAGTGACCAGGCAGGGGAAGGCTACACCTTC. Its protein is CAWSDQAGEGYTF.

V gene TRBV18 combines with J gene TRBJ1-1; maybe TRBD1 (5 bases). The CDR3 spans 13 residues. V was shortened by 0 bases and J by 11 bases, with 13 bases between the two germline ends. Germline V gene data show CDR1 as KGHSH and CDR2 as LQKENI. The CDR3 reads CASSPPEGVGAFF. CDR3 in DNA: TGTGCCAGCTCACCACCCGAAGGGGTTGGGGCTTTCTTT.

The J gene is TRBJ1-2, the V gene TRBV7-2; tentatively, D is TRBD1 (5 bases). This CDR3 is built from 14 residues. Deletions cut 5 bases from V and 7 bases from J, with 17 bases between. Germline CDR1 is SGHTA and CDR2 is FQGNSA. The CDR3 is CASSPSVQGLGYTF. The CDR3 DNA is TGTGCCAGCAGCCCCTCCGTGCAGGGACTTGGCTACACCTTC.

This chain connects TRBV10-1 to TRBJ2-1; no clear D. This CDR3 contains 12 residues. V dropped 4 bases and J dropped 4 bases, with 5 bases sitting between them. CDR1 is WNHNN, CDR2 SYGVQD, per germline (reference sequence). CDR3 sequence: CASSGTYNEQFF. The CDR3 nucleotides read TGCGCCAGCAGTGGAACTTACAATGAGCAGTTCTTC.

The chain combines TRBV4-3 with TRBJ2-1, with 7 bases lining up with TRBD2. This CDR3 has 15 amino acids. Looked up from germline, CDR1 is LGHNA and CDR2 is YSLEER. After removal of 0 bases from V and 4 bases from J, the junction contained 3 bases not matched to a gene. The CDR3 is CASSQETGGYNEQFF. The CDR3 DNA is TGCGCCAGCAGCCAAGAAACGGGGGGTTACAATGAGCAGTTCTTC.

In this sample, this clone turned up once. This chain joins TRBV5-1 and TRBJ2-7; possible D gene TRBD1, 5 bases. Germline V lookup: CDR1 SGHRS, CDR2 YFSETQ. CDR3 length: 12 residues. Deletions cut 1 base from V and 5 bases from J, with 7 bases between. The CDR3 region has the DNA TGCGCCAGCAGCTTGAGGGGCGACGAGCAGTACTTC. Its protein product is CASSLRGDEQYF.

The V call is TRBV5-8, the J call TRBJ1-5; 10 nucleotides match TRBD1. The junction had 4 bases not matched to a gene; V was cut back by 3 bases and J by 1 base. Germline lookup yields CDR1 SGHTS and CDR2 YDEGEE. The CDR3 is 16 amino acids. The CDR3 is CASSSKGQGSNQPQHF. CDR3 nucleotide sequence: TGTGCCAGCAGCTCAAAGGGACAGGGGAGCAATCAGCCCCAGCATTTT.